This TCR beta chain was sequenced during a study of blood T cell repertoires in COVID-19. Participants in the exposed group had met a COVID-19 case in the 2 weeks before joining the study. Profiling relied on immunoSEQ multiplex PCR, and the TCRdb table lists in-frame clones only, not all of them. The data show 250,000 or so clones, about 85% seen once. The CDR3 runs to 14 residues. The chain links TRBV21-1 to TRBJ2-4; the DNA was not used to check the table's D call, TRBD2. TRBV21-1 is shown as a pseudogene. Specimen: PBMCs or T cells enriched from blood (not recorded which). The clonotype originates from a woman between 45 and 65 years old who had been exposed to COVID-19. CDR3 nucleotides: TGTGCCAGCTTTACCCCCCGACTAGGAGGCATTCAGTACTTC. The encoded protein is CASFTPRLGGIQYF.